This T cell receptor beta chain was recorded in a study of control samples from healthy donors and cancer patients. Clones were read by immunoSEQ multiplex PCR, and TCRdb kept only the in-frame ones, dropping some. The sample has approximately 82,000 clones, approximately 94% seen once; the top ten hold around 4.9%. V dropped 7 bases and J dropped 2 bases, with 11 bases sitting between them. The CDR3 has 14 residues. Germline loops: CDR1 SNHLY, CDR2 FYNNEI. The V call is TRBV2, the J call TRBJ2-2; D may match TRBD1 or TRBD2 (5 bases each). Sequenced input: blood. The sequence derives from a woman younger than 35 in good health. The CDR3 DNA reads TGTGCCAGCATACGGGGCGAAAACACCGGGGAGCTGTTTTTT. Its translation: CASIRGENTGELFF.